This T cell receptor (beta chain) derives from a study of somatic mutations in cytotoxic T cells in rheumatoid arthritis. Positive selection with magnetic beads achieved the isolation of CD4+ and CD8+ cells, followed by a flow cytometry check of purity. Method: immunoSEQ multiplex PCR; TCRdb's copy keeps in-frame clones and lacks some. The sample shows more than 15,000 clones, approximately 84% of them seen only once. The length of the CDR3 is 16 residues. Germline-derived CDR1 and CDR2 are SEHNR and FQNEAQ (reference sequence). V shed 4 bases, J shed 2 bases, and the junction held 2 bases outside the gene matches. As regards this clone: Its specificity is not known.

Whole-study results and caveats: The study found no significant difference in CD8+ T-cell clonality between rheumatoid arthritis patients and age-matched healthy controls. Antigens bound by the expanded CD8+ clones were not identified. Within 8 of 65 patients, the single biggest CD8+ clone made up more than 20% of CD8+ cells.

V and J are TRBV7-9 and TRBJ2-6; 10 nucleotides align to TRBD1. Sample: CD8+ T cells sorted from blood. This receptor was obtained from an adult with rheumatoid arthritis. CDR3 residues: CASSSGTGAGANVLTF. As DNA, the CDR3 is TGTGCCAGCAGCTCCGGGACAGGGGCTGGGGCCAACGTCCTGACTTTC.